This is a list of T cell receptor beta chains from one sample in a study of cytomegalovirus exposure and HLA in healthy donors. Method: immunoSEQ multiplex PCR; TCRdb's copy keeps in-frame clones and lacks some. The sample has a few hundred thousand clones; approximately 70% are singletons. Sequencing input: PBMCs. Receptor source: a woman aged 25-40 years in good health and CMV-seronegative. CDR3s include the opening cysteine and the closing phenylalanine or tryptophan. Fields, in order: V gene, clone size, J gene, D gene, CDR3 protein, CDR3 DNA. A D gene is named only where the DNA matches it firmly. Clone size is given for some rows only: seen once, a few or many times, or a class if the clone is expanded.

V gene: TRBV13; clone size: -; J gene: TRBJ2-1; D gene: TRBD2; CDR3 protein: CASSVLAGGYNEQFF; CDR3 DNA: TGTGCCAGCAGCGTTCTAGCGGGAGGGTACAATGAGCAGTTCTTC
V gene: TRBV5-1; clone size: -; J gene: TRBJ2-1; D gene: TRBD1; CDR3 protein: CASSPPQGAQNEQFF; CDR3 DNA: TGCGCCAGCAGCCCGCCACAGGGGGCGCAGAATGAGCAGTTCTTC
V gene: TRBV7-6; clone size: -; J gene: TRBJ1-5; D gene: TRBD1; CDR3 protein: CASSLGQFQPQHF; CDR3 DNA: TGTGCCAGCAGCTTGGGACAGTTCCAGCCCCAGCATTTT
V gene: TRBV18; clone size: -; J gene: TRBJ1-4; D gene: -; CDR3 protein: CASSPNLSTNEKLFF; CDR3 DNA: TGTGCCAGCTCACCAAATCTGTCCACTAATGAAAAACTGTTTTTT
V gene: TRBV11-3; clone size: -; J gene: TRBJ2-5; D gene: -; CDR3 protein: CASSRVQGFETQYF; CDR3 DNA: TGTGCCAGCAGCAGAGTACAGGGCTTCGAGACCCAGTACTTC
V gene: TRBV9; clone size: -; J gene: TRBJ2-7; D gene: -; CDR3 protein: CASSVGGSYEQYF; CDR3 DNA: TGTGCCAGCAGCGTAGGAGGTAGCTACGAGCAGTACTTC
V gene: TRBV5-5; clone size: once; J gene: TRBJ2-7; D gene: -; CDR3 protein: CASSLLQGADEQYF; CDR3 DNA: TGTGCCAGCAGCTTGTTACAGGGCGCCGACGAGCAGTACTTC
V gene: TRBV19; clone size: once; J gene: TRBJ1-1; D gene: -; CDR3 protein: CASSPTPQGLLEAFF; CDR3 DNA: TGTGCCAGTAGTCCCACTCCCCAGGGTCTCCTTGAAGCTTTCTTT
V gene: TRBV5-1; clone size: -; J gene: TRBJ2-1; D gene: TRBD2; CDR3 protein: CASSLGWGLAGPNEQFF; CDR3 DNA: TGCGCCAGCAGCTTGGGATGGGGACTAGCGGGACCCAATGAGCAGTTCTTC
V gene: TRBV19; clone size: -; J gene: TRBJ1-5; D gene: -; CDR3 protein: CASSTGQRGNQPQHF; CDR3 DNA: TGTGCCAGTAGTACCGGACAAAGAGGCAATCAGCCCCAGCATTTT
V gene: TRBV18; clone size: -; J gene: TRBJ2-3; D gene: -; CDR3 protein: CASSHKDGDFWFGTDTQYF; CDR3 DNA: TGTGCCAGCTCACATAAGGACGGGGATTTTTGGTTTGGCACAGATACGCAGTATTTT
V gene: TRBV2; clone size: -; J gene: TRBJ2-7; D gene: -; CDR3 protein: CASSVGPAQYEQYF; CDR3 DNA: TGTGCCAGCAGTGTTGGGCCCGCCCAGTACGAGCAGTACTTC
V gene: TRBV6-5; clone size: -; J gene: TRBJ2-5; D gene: -; CDR3 protein: CASSYFQGRAQETQYF; CDR3 DNA: TGTGCCAGCAGTTACTTCCAGGGTAGGGCCCAAGAGACCCAGTACTTC
V gene: TRBV7-8; clone size: -; J gene: TRBJ1-5; D gene: -; CDR3 protein: CASSLVQASNQPQHF; CDR3 DNA: TGTGCCAGCAGCTTAGTCCAGGCTAGCAATCAGCCCCAGCATTTT
V gene: TRBV5-6; clone size: once; J gene: TRBJ1-1; D gene: -; CDR3 protein: CASSLHSVTEAFF; CDR3 DNA: TGTGCCAGCAGCTTGCATAGTGTGACTGAAGCTTTCTTT
V gene: TRBV7-9; clone size: -; J gene: TRBJ1-2; D gene: -; CDR3 protein: CASSLGSYGYTF; CDR3 DNA: TGTGCCAGCAGCTTAGGTAGCTATGGCTACACCTTC
V gene: TRBV21-1; clone size: -; J gene: TRBJ2-7; D gene: -; CDR3 protein: CASIVQGWVVYEQYF; CDR3 DNA: TGTGCCAGCATCGTACAGGGCTGGGTGGTATACGAGCAGTACTTC
V gene: TRBV6-1; clone size: once; J gene: TRBJ2-1; D gene: TRBD2; CDR3 protein: CASQPRLAGNNEQFF; CDR3 DNA: TGTGCCAGCCAACCCCGACTAGCGGGTAACAATGAGCAGTTCTTC
V gene: TRBV4-2; clone size: -; J gene: TRBJ2-3; D gene: TRBD1; CDR3 protein: CASSLEPGQGDQDTQYF; CDR3 DNA: TGTGCCAGCAGCCTGGAACCGGGACAGGGCGATCAAGATACGCAGTATTTT
V gene: TRBV19; clone size: -; J gene: TRBJ1-1; D gene: -; CDR3 protein: CASSIGQLAFF; CDR3 DNA: TGTGCCAGTAGTATCGGACAGTTAGCTTTCTTT
V gene: TRBV10-3; clone size: -; J gene: TRBJ2-3; D gene: -; CDR3 protein: CAISESTGGGPDTQYF; CDR3 DNA: TGTGCCATCAGTGAGTCGACAGGAGGAGGCCCAGATACGCAGTATTTT
V gene: TRBV7-9; clone size: -; J gene: TRBJ2-7; D gene: TRBD2; CDR3 protein: CSSSHGTSSFLYEQYF; CDR3 DNA: TGTTCCAGCAGCCACGGGACTAGCTCCTTTCTCTACGAGCAGTACTTC
V gene: TRBV30; clone size: -; J gene: TRBJ1-5; D gene: -; CDR3 protein: CAQLKGRSQPQHF; CDR3 DNA: TGTGCCCAACTTAAGGGGCGTAGCCAGCCCCAGCATTTT
V gene: TRBV2; clone size: -; J gene: TRBJ1-6; D gene: -; CDR3 protein: CASSGDGQNSPLNF; CDR3 DNA: TGTGCCAGCAGTGGAGACGGACAAAATTCACCCCTAAACTTT
V gene: TRBV10-3; clone size: -; J gene: TRBJ2-1; D gene: TRBD2; CDR3 protein: CAISDTRTSGGPPNNEQFF; CDR3 DNA: TGTGCCATCAGTGATACGAGGACTAGCGGGGGCCCGCCGAACAATGAGCAGTTCTTC
V gene: TRBV2; clone size: -; J gene: TRBJ1-1; D gene: -; CDR3 protein: CASTEARQGNTEAFF; CDR3 DNA: TGTGCCAGCACCGAGGCGCGGCAGGGGAACACTGAAGCTTTCTTT
V gene: TRBV9; clone size: -; J gene: TRBJ2-2; D gene: -; CDR3 protein: CASSVEDTGELFF; CDR3 DNA: TGTGCCAGCAGCGTCGAGGACACCGGGGAGCTGTTTTTT
V gene: TRBV18; clone size: -; J gene: TRBJ2-2; D gene: TRBD1; CDR3 protein: CASSPAGTVVRTGELFF; CDR3 DNA: TGTGCCAGCTCACCGGCAGGGACAGTCGTACGGACCGGGGAGCTGTTTTTT
V gene: TRBV12-5; clone size: -; J gene: TRBJ2-1; D gene: TRBD2; CDR3 protein: CASGSPSGRNNEQFF; CDR3 DNA: TGTGCTAGTGGGTCGCCTAGCGGGCGGAACAATGAGCAGTTCTTC
V gene: TRBV5-1; clone size: -; J gene: TRBJ2-5; D gene: TRBD2; CDR3 protein: CASSSRGRGLGETQYF; CDR3 DNA: TGCGCCAGCAGCTCCCGAGGGAGGGGACTAGGGGAGACCCAGTACTTC
V gene: TRBV2; clone size: -; J gene: TRBJ2-7; D gene: -; CDR3 protein: CASREPSAQNSYEQYF; CDR3 DNA: TGTGCCAGCAGGGAACCTAGCGCCCAAAATTCCTACGAGCAGTACTTC
V gene: TRBV7-9; clone size: -; J gene: TRBJ2-5; D gene: TRBD2; CDR3 protein: CASSLGMVLAGGETQYF; CDR3 DNA: TGTGCCAGCAGCTTAGGAATGGTACTAGCGGGAGGTGAGACCCAGTACTTC
V gene: TRBV6-1; clone size: -; J gene: TRBJ2-7; D gene: -; CDR3 protein: CASSEYAGSYEQYF; CDR3 DNA: TGTGCCAGCAGTGAATACGCAGGCTCCTACGAGCAGTACTTC
V gene: TRBV28; clone size: -; J gene: TRBJ2-2; D gene: -; CDR3 protein: CASSSTGTSYAGELFF; CDR3 DNA: TGTGCCAGCAGTTCAACCGGGACATCTTATGCCGGGGAGCTGTTTTTT
V gene: TRBV2; clone size: -; J gene: TRBJ2-7; D gene: TRBD1; CDR3 protein: CASTAGQGAYEQYF; CDR3 DNA: TGTGCCAGCACCGCGGGACAGGGGGCCTACGAGCAGTACTTC
V gene: TRBV4-1; clone size: few; J gene: TRBJ2-5; D gene: TRBD2; CDR3 protein: CASSQQAGGSLETQYF; CDR3 DNA: TGCGCCAGCAGCCAACAAGCGGGAGGGTCCCTGGAGACCCAGTACTTC
V gene: TRBV10-1; clone size: -; J gene: TRBJ2-7; D gene: -; CDR3 protein: CAGGVDSYEQYF; CDR3 DNA: TGCGCCGGAGGGGTTGACTCCTACGAGCAGTACTTC
V gene: TRBV7-9; clone size: -; J gene: TRBJ1-2; D gene: -; CDR3 protein: CASSSGESYGYTF; CDR3 DNA: TGTGCCAGCAGCTCAGGGGAGAGCTATGGCTACACCTTC
V gene: TRBV30; clone size: -; J gene: TRBJ1-3; D gene: -; CDR3 protein: CAWRQKGNTIYF; CDR3 DNA: TGTGCCTGGAGGCAGAAGGGAAACACCATATATTTT
V gene: TRBV29-1; clone size: -; J gene: TRBJ2-1; D gene: -; CDR3 protein: CSVERGRDEQFF; CDR3 DNA: TGCAGCGTTGAACGGGGTAGGGATGAGCAGTTCTTC
V gene: TRBV6-1; clone size: -; J gene: TRBJ1-1; D gene: TRBD1; CDR3 protein: CASSDRQGEKEAFF; CDR3 DNA: TGTGCCAGCAGTGATAGACAGGGTGAAAAGGAAGCTTTCTTT
V gene: TRBV2; clone size: -; J gene: TRBJ2-6; D gene: -; CDR3 protein: CASNILLSGANVLTF; CDR3 DNA: TGTGCCAGCAATATTTTATTATCTGGGGCCAACGTCCTGACTTTC
V gene: TRBV6-5; clone size: -; J gene: TRBJ2-1; D gene: -; CDR3 protein: CASSEALNEQFF; CDR3 DNA: TGTGCCAGCAGTGAAGCGCTAAATGAGCAGTTCTTC
V gene: TRBV5-5; clone size: few; J gene: TRBJ1-3; D gene: -; CDR3 protein: CASSLTIRSGASGNTIYF; CDR3 DNA: TGTGCCAGCAGCTTGACCATTCGGTCAGGGGCGTCTGGAAACACCATATATTTT
V gene: TRBV11-3; clone size: -; J gene: TRBJ1-2; D gene: -; CDR3 protein: CASSLERNYGYTF; CDR3 DNA: TGTGCCAGCAGCTTAGAGCGTAACTATGGCTACACCTTC
V gene: TRBV27; clone size: -; J gene: TRBJ1-5; D gene: -; CDR3 protein: CASSLSGTRGNQPQHF; CDR3 DNA: TGTGCCAGCAGTTTGTCCGGGACAAGGGGCAATCAGCCCCAGCATTTT